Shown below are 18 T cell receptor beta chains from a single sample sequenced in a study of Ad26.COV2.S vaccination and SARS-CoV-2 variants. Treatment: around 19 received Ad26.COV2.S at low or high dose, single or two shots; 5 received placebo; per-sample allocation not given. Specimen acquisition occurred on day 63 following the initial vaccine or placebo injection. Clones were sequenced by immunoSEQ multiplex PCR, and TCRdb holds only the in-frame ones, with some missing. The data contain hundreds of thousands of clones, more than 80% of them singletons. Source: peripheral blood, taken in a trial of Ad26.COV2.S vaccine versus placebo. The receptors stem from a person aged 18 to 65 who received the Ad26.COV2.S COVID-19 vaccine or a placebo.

The DNA for the CDR3 is TGTGCCAGCAGCTCCGGGACAGGGGGCTTTGGTTCACCCCTCCACTTT. Its translation: CASSSGTGGFGSPLHF. The chain has TRBV7-9 and TRBJ1-6; 12 bases fit TRBD1. The CDR3 contains 16 residues. Germline CDR1 SEHNR, CDR2 FQNEAQ (reference sequence). V lost 4 bases to trimming and J lost 9 bases; unmatched junction nucleotides: 7. The complete variable domain, with remaining parts taken from reference TRBV7-9 and TRBJ1-6, reads DTGVSQNPRHKITKRGQNVTFRCDPISEHNRLYWYRQTLGQGPEFLTYFQNEAQLEKSRLLSDRFSAERPKGSFSTLEIQRTEQGDSAMYLCASSSGTGGFGSPLHFGNGTRLTVT.

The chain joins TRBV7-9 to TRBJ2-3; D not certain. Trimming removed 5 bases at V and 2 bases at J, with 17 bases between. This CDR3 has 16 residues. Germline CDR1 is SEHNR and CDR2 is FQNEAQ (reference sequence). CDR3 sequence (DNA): TGTGCCAGCAGCCTCCCTACAGCTGGTTCCACAGATACGCAGTATTTT. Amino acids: CASSLPTAGSTDTQYF.

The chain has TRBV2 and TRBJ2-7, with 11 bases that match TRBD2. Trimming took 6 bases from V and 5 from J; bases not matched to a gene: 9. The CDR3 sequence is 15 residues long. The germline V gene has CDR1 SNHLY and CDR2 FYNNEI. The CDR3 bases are TGTGCCAGCAGGGTCACTAGCGGGAGCTACAACGAGCAGTACTTC. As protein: CASRVTSGSYNEQYF.

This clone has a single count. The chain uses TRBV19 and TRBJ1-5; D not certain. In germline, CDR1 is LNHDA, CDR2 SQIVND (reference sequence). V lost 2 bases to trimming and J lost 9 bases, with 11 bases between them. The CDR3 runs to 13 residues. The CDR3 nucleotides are TGTGCCAGTAGTATAAAGGGTACAGTGCCCCAGCATTTT. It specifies CASSIKGTVPQHF.

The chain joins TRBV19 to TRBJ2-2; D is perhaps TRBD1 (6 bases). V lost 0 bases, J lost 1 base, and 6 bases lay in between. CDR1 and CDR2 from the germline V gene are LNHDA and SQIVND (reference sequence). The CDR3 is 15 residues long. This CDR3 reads CASSIEDRNTGELFF. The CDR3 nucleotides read TGTGCCAGTAGTATAGAGGACAGGAACACCGGGGAGCTGTTTTTT.

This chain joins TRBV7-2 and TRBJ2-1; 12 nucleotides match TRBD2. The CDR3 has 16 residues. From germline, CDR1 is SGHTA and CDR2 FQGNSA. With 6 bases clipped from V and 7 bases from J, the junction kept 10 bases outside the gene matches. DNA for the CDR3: TGTGCCAGCAGTTATGACGGACTAGCGGGATATAATGAGCAGTTCTTC. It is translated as CASSYDGLAGYNEQFF.

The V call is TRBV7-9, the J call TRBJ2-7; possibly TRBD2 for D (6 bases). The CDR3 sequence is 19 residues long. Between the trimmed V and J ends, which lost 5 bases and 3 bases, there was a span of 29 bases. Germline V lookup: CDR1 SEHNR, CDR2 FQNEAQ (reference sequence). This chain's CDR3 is CASSPRDGRAGRIIYEQYF. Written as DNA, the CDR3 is TGTGCCAGCAGCCCCCGGGACGGCCGAGCGGGCCGCATAATCTACGAGCAGTACTTC.

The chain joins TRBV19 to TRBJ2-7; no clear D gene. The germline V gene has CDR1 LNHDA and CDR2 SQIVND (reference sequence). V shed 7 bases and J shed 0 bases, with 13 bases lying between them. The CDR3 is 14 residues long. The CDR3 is CASKLRLSSYEQYF. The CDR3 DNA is TGTGCCAGTAAACTGAGGCTGAGCTCCTACGAGCAGTACTTC.

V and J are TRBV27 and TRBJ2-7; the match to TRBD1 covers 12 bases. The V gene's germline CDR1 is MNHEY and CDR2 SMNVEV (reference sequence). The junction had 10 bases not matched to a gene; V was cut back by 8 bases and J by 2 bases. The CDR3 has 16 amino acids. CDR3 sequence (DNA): TGTGCCAGCCTCCCGCTCGGGACAGGGGGCACCTACGAGCAGTACTTC. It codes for CASLPLGTGGTYEQYF.

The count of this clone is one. The chain's CDR3 is CASSRRGSSYNEQFF. The CDR3 DNA reads as TGTGCCAGCAGCCGACGGGGAAGCTCCTACAATGAGCAGTTCTTC. The chain recombines TRBV2 with TRBJ2-1, with D possibly being TRBD2 (5 bases). The CDR3 runs to 15 residues. V was shortened by 6 bases and J by 0 bases, with 12 bases between the two germline ends. The germline V gene has CDR1 SNHLY and CDR2 FYNNEI.

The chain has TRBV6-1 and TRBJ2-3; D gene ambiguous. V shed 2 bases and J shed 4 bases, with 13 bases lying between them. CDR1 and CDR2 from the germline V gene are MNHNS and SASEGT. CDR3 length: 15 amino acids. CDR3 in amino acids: CASSELGTHADTQYF. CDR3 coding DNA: TGTGCCAGCAGTGAACTGGGCACCCACGCAGATACGCAGTATTTT.

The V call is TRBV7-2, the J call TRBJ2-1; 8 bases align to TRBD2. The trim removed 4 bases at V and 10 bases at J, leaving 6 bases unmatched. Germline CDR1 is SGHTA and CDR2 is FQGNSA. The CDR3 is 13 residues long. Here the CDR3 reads CASSSEASGEQFF. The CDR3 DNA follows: TGTGCCAGCAGCTCCGAGGCTAGCGGGGAGCAGTTCTTC.

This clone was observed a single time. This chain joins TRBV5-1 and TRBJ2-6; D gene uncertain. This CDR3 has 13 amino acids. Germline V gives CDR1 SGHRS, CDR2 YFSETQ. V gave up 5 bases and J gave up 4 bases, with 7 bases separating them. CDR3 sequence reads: CASRVWGANVLTF. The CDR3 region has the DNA TGCGCCAGCAGGGTCTGGGGGGCCAACGTCCTGACTTTC.

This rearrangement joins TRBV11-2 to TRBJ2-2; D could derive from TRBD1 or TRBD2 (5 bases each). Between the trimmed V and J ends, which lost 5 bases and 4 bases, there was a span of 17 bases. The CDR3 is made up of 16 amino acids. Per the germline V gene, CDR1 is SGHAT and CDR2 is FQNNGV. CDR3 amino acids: CASSRNPGRSTGELFF. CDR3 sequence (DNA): TGTGCCAGCAGCAGAAATCCGGGACGGAGCACCGGGGAGCTGTTTTTT.

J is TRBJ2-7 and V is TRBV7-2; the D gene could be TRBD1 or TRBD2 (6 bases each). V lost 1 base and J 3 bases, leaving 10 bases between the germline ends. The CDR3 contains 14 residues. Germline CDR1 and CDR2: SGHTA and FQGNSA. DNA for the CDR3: TGTGCCAGCAGCTTAGTAAGGGGGGACTACGAGCAGTACTTC. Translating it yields CASSLVRGDYEQYF.

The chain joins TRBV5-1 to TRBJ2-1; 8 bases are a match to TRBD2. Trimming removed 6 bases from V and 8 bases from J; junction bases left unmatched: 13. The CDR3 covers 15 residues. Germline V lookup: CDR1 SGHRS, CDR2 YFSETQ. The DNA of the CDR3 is TGCGCCAGCACCCCCAAGGTAGCGGGAAGGGATGAGCAGTTCTTC. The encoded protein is CASTPKVAGRDEQFF.

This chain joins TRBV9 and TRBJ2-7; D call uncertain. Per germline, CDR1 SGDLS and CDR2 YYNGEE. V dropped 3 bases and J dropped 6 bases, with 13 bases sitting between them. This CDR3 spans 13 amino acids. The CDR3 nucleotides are TGTGCCAGCAGCGGTTACCCGGGTGCCGAGCAGTACTTC. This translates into CASSGYPGAEQYF.

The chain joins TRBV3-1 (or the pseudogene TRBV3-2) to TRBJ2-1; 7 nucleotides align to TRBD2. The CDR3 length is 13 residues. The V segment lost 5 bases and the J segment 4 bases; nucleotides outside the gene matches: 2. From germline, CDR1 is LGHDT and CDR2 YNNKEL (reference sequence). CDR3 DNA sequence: TGTGCCAGCAGCTACGGGGGGTACAATGAGCAGTTCTTC. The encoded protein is CASSYGGYNEQFF.